Following are 7 T cell receptor beta chains from one sample sequenced in a study of blood T cell repertoires in COVID-19. Measured with immunoSEQ multiplex PCR; TCRdb has only the in-frame clones, and not every one. The sample lists around 190,000 clones, 75% to 85% occurring once. The sequenced material came from PBMCs or T cells enriched from blood (not recorded which). These receptors all stem from a woman in her 50s with acute COVID-19.

The chain joins TRBV7-2 to TRBJ2-5; the D gene is possibly TRBD2 (5 bases). The V gene lost 5 bases and the J gene lost 2 bases, with 12 bases spanning the gap. The germline gives CDR1 SGHTA, CDR2 FQGNSA. This CDR3 contains 14 residues. This chain's CDR3 is CASSPPPGQETQYF. In nucleotides, the CDR3 is TGTGCCAGCAGCCCGCCCCCGGGACAAGAGACCCAGTACTTC.

In its sample, this clone was seen once. The J gene is TRBJ1-1, the V gene TRBV11-2; 8 nucleotides match TRBD1. The length of the CDR3 is 14 residues. Germline V lookup: CDR1 SGHAT, CDR2 FQNNGV. V lost 6 bases, J lost 1 base, and 4 bases stayed unmatched. CDR3: CASRLQGGNTEAFF. In nucleotides, the CDR3 is TGTGCCAGCAGACTACAGGGGGGGAACACTGAAGCTTTCTTT.

The rearrangement joins TRBV19 to TRBJ1-6, with TRBD1 matching over 8 bases. V was clipped by 5 bases and J by 6 bases; unmatched bases: 0. Germline values: CDR1 LNHDA, CDR2 SQIVND (reference sequence). The CDR3 has 13 amino acids. CDR3 nucleotides: TGTGCCAGTAGTGGGACAGGTAATTCACCCCTCCACTTT. Translated, it gives CASSGTGNSPLHF.

V is TRBV5-5 and J is TRBJ2-1; the D gene is possibly TRBD2 (7 bases). The ends were cut back, 0 bases at V and 9 bases at J, with 16 bases in the middle. Germline-derived CDR1 and CDR2 are SGHKS and YYEKEE (reference sequence). The CDR3 has 15 amino acids. CDR3 sequence (DNA): TGTGCCAGCAGCTTGGTAGTGGGGGGGCTAGCTGAGCAGTTCTTC. Amino acids: CASSLVVGGLAEQFF.

The gene calls are TRBV6-5 and TRBJ2-3; a possible D gene is TRBD1 (6 bases). This CDR3 spans 15 amino acids. Germline CDR1 and CDR2: MNHEY and SVGAGI. The germline V and J ends were trimmed by 6 bases and 4 bases, with 17 bases remaining between them. The CDR3 coding sequence is TGTGCCAGCAGCTCCCGTGGGGGCGGCCCAGATACGCAGTATTTT. Translated, it gives CASSSRGGGPDTQYF.

The chain is built from TRBV28 and TRBJ2-7, with TRBD1 matching 10 bases. Germline lookup yields CDR1 MDHEN and CDR2 SYDVKM. The CDR3 is 14 residues long. The junction had 4 bases not matched to a gene; V was cut back by 5 bases and J by 3 bases. CDR3 amino acids: CASSPGTGVYEQYV. The CDR3 DNA is TGTGCCAGCAGTCCCGGGACAGGGGTCTACGAGCAGTACGTC.

The chain couples TRBV7-8 to TRBJ1-5; 8 nucleotides agree with TRBD1. With V trimmed by 5 bases and J by 0 bases, 9 bases remained unmatched. This CDR3 is built from 17 residues. CDR1 and CDR2 (germline): SGHVS, FQNEAQ. The CDR3 DNA reads as TGTGCCAGCAGCCCGAGTTGGGGACAGGATAGCAATCAGCCCCAGCATTTT. Residues: CASSPSWGQDSNQPQHF.